What follows is one TCR beta chain and its context. Germline values: CDR1 MNHEY, CDR2 SMNVEV (reference sequence). V was cut by 2 bases and J by 3 bases, with 10 bases left in between. The CDR3 has 15 residues. Sequencing was performed with immunoSEQ multiplex PCR; in TCRdb, only in-frame clones are kept and a portion is missing. The sample lists 210,000 or so clones, 85% to 90% occurring once. This record comes from a study of blood T cell repertoires in COVID-19. The source is a woman aged 60-75 years with acute or convalescent COVID-19. Sequences were obtained from peripheral blood. The chain links TRBV27 to TRBJ2-2; D possibly corresponds to TRBD2 (6 bases). The CDR3 is CASSLDRGYTGELFF. CDR3 bases: TGTGCCAGCAGTTTAGATCGGGGGTACACCGGGGAGCTGTTTTTT.